One and the same sample provided the 31 T cell receptor beta chains below, sequenced in a study of shared clonotypes between healthy human individuals. The method was immunoSEQ multiplex PCR; TCRdb's version includes in-frame clones alone and lacks a portion of them. Of 2 million to 2.5 million clones listed, roughly 93% are singletons. The sequencing input was naive CD4+ T cells from PBMCs. Subset noted: CD45RA+ positively selected. These receptors came from a young man in good health. Some clones in this sample may be carry-over from other donors' samples.

In its sample, this clone was seen once. The rearrangement links TRBV2 to TRBJ1-1; D unresolved. CDR3 length equals 13 residues. Germline loops: CDR1 SNHLY, CDR2 FYNNEI. The V end lost 7 bases, the J end lost 3 bases, and 12 bases lay between the germline ends. The CDR3 sequence: CASMEGRDTEAFF. The CDR3 nucleotides read TGTGCCAGCATGGAAGGGAGGGACACTGAAGCTTTCTTT.

This clone was recorded once. The chain recombines TRBV2 with TRBJ2-5, with a weak D call TRBD1 (7 bases). Looked up from germline, CDR1 is SNHLY and CDR2 is FYNNEI. This CDR3 has 15 amino acids. Trimming shortened V by 6 bases and J by 2 bases, and 16 bases separated the two germline ends. CDR3 nucleotides: TGTGCCAGCAGACCAGGGGGGTATGGGCAAGAGACCCAGTACTTC. Its protein is CASRPGGYGQETQYF.

The rearrangement uses TRBV5-1 and TRBJ1-4, with D possibly TRBD1 on 5 matching bases. Deletions cut 3 bases from V and 6 bases from J, with 12 bases between. Germline V CDR1 and CDR2: SGHRS, YFSETQ. The CDR3 contains 14 residues. CDR3 residues: CASSSQPTDEKLFF. The DNA for the CDR3 is TGCGCCAGCAGCTCGCAACCGACAGATGAAAAACTGTTTTTT.

Worth noting for this clone: The same CDR3 can be traced to other DNA sequences in this sample. The rearrangement uses TRBV19 and TRBJ1-5; D perhaps matches TRBD1 (6 bases). Germline lookup yields CDR1 LNHDA and CDR2 SQIVND (reference sequence). The V end was cut by 5 bases, the J end by 0 bases, with 11 bases between. The CDR3 sequence is 15 residues long. The CDR3 nucleotides are TGTGCCAGTAGTTCAAGGACAGATAGCAATCAGCCCCAGCATTTT. This encodes CASSSRTDSNQPQHF.

This clone occurred a few times. V usage is TRBV11-2 and J usage is TRBJ1-5; D is unresolved. Trimming pared 5 bases from V and 1 base from J, leaving 18 bases between. Germline CDR1 SGHAT, CDR2 FQNNGV. The CDR3 consists of 17 residues. The CDR3 here is CASSKTPQPTSNQPQHF. The CDR3 DNA reads as TGTGCCAGCAGCAAAACCCCTCAACCGACAAGCAATCAGCCCCAGCATTTT.

This chain joins TRBV5-1 and TRBJ1-2; a weak D match, TRBD1 (6 bases). Germline V lookup: CDR1 SGHRS, CDR2 YFSETQ. The CDR3 totals 16 residues. Trimming stripped 5 bases from V and 1 base from J, with 18 bases between. For the CDR3, the DNA is TGCGCCAGCAGGACCCACGGACAGATACTTAACTATGGCTACACCTTC. Encoded protein: CASRTHGQILNYGYTF.

The chain joins TRBV7-9 to TRBJ2-3, with 13 bases aligning to TRBD2. In germline, CDR1 is SEHNR, CDR2 FQNEAQ (reference sequence). Trimming at V came to 1 base and at J to 4 bases, leaving 8 bases not matched to a gene. The CDR3 spans 18 residues. As DNA, the CDR3 is TGTGCCAGCAGCTTAGGGACTAGCGGGAGTTGGCCCGCAGATACGCAGTATTTT. Translation: CASSLGTSGSWPADTQYF.

The chain is built from TRBV30 and TRBJ2-3, with D unresolved. This CDR3 comprises 14 residues. V lost 3 bases and J lost 3, with 13 bases in between. Per germline, CDR1 GTSNPN and CDR2 SVGIG (reference sequence). The CDR3 DNA sequence: TGTGCCTGGAGCCTCATATTGAGGACAGATACGCAGTATTTT. Protein: CAWSLILRTDTQYF. The full variable domain, its missing parts supplied by reference TRBV30 and TRBJ2-3, is SQTIHQWPATLVQPVGSPLSLECTVEGTSNPNLYWYRQAAGRGLQLLFYSVGIGQISSEVPQNLSASRPQDRQFILSSKKLLLSDSGFYLCAWSLILRTDTQYFGPGTRLTVL.

The chain joins TRBV4-1 to TRBJ2-3; either TRBD1 or TRBD2 may supply D (6 bases each). The CDR3 is 12 amino acids. Trimming stripped 5 bases from V and 4 bases from J, with 7 bases between. Germline V lookup: CDR1 MGHRA, CDR2 YSYEKL. The CDR3 sequence is CASSRGADTQYF. The CDR3 coding sequence is TGCGCCAGCAGCAGGGGGGCAGATACGCAGTATTTT.

V is TRBV6-5 and J is TRBJ1-5, with D unresolved. CDR1 MNHEY and CDR2 SVGAGI come from the germline V gene. Trimming took 6 bases from V and 4 from J, leaving 7 bases between them. The CDR3 runs to 12 residues. DNA of the CDR3: TGTGCCAGCAGAGCCACAAATCAGCCCCAGCATTTT. Its protein product is CASRATNQPQHF.

A word on this clone: Other DNA sequences in this sample translate to the same CDR3. The gene calls are TRBV29-1 and TRBJ2-3; D remains ambiguous. The V end lost 1 base, the J end lost 3 bases, and 5 bases lay between the germline ends. This CDR3 spans 12 amino acids. The germline gives CDR1 SQVTM, CDR2 ANQGSEA. CDR3 nucleotide sequence: TGCAGCGTTGAAGGACCGACAGATACGCAGTATTTT. Protein product: CSVEGPTDTQYF.

Comments on this clone: Additional DNA sequences in this sample encode the identical CDR3. The chain is built from TRBV7-3 and TRBJ2-5; no clear D. From germline, CDR1 is SGHTA and CDR2 FQGTGA. The CDR3 is made up of 14 amino acids. V lost 5 bases and J 3 bases, leaving 13 bases between the germline ends. The CDR3 nucleotides read TGTGCCAGCAGCCCAAGTGGCAGAGAAGAGACCCAGTACTTC. It encodes CASSPSGREETQYF.

The rearrangement links TRBV4-3 to TRBJ1-4; the D gene is possibly TRBD1 (6 bases). Trimming took 4 bases from V and 8 from J, leaving 23 bases between them. The length of the CDR3 is 17 residues. Germline V gene sequence: CDR1 LGHNA, CDR2 YSLEER. The CDR3 DNA sequence: TGCGCCAGCAGCCCTAAACATTCGGGGGCGCCTCTCGAAAAACTGTTTTTT. This codes for CASSPKHSGAPLEKLFF.

The chain employs TRBV6-5 and TRBJ2-5, with D possibly matching TRBD2 (6 bases). There are 16 residues in the CDR3. V gave up 4 bases and J gave up 5 bases, with 20 bases separating them. CDR1 and CDR2 (germline): MNHEY, SVGAGI. The CDR3 reads CASSSFFEAGRETQYF. The CDR3 DNA is TGTGCCAGCAGTTCCTTCTTTGAGGCAGGGAGGGAGACCCAGTACTTC.

The V and J genes are TRBV18 and TRBJ1-3; D possibly corresponds to TRBD1 (5 bases). The V gene's germline CDR1 is KGHSH and CDR2 LQKENI. V lost 6 bases and J lost 0, with 12 bases in between. The CDR3 has 15 residues. CDR3 nucleotide sequence: TGTGCCAGCTCGGATCAGGGCTCCTCTGGAAACACCATATATTTT. Translated: CASSDQGSSGNTIYF.

The gene calls are TRBV5-1 and TRBJ2-1; D may be TRBD1 (6 bases). V was pared by 4 bases and J by 5 bases, with 19 bases between. The CDR3 is 16 residues long. Germline loops: CDR1 SGHRS, CDR2 YFSETQ. The CDR3 DNA reads as TGCGCCAGCAGCGTTGGGGGCACCGGCGAGCACAATGAGCAGTTCTTC. The encoded protein is CASSVGGTGEHNEQFF.

Here the CDR3 reads CASSEDRGRETQYF. The CDR3 bases are TGTGCCAGCAGCGAGGACAGGGGAAGGGAGACCCAGTACTTC. V is TRBV5-4 and J is TRBJ2-5; 9 bases agree with TRBD1. The J segment lost 5 bases and the V segment lost 4 bases, leaving 6 bases of the junction unmatched. This CDR3 has 14 residues. Germline V lookup: CDR1 SGHNT, CDR2 YYREEE (reference sequence).

The rearrangement links TRBV5-1 to TRBJ2-6; D is undetermined. CDR3 length: 15 amino acids. Per germline, CDR1 SGHRS and CDR2 YFSETQ. The V end was cut by 0 bases, the J end by 5 bases, with 9 bases between. CDR3 coding DNA: TGCGCCAGCAGCTTGGGAAAACCGAGGGCCAACGTCCTGACTTTC. This sequence encodes CASSLGKPRANVLTF.

The gene calls are TRBV7-9 and TRBJ2-7; 8 nucleotides line up with TRBD1. The V and J ends lost 3 bases and 2 bases, in that order; junction bases with no gene match: 9. Germline loops: CDR1 SEHNR, CDR2 FQNEAQ (reference sequence). This CDR3 is built from 16 residues. CDR3 DNA: TGTGCCAGCAGCTTCGCACAGGGGGACAGCCCCTACGAGCAGTACTTC. Protein sequence: CASSFAQGDSPYEQYF.

As for this clone: At the DNA level, this CDR3 is encoded by other sequences in the same sample as well. This chain uses TRBV11-3 with TRBJ2-3; D is undetermined. Trimming stripped 1 base from V and 5 bases from J, with 4 bases between. Germline V CDR1 and CDR2: SGHNT, YENEEA. The CDR3 runs 12 residues. The CDR3 sequence: CASSLGGDTQYF. CDR3 coding DNA: TGTGCCAGCAGCTTAGGGGGAGATACGCAGTATTTT.

This clone was detected once. The gene calls are TRBV7-2 and TRBJ1-1; unclear D gene. V was clipped by 2 bases and J by 1 base, with 8 bases between them. Germline loops: CDR1 SGHTA, CDR2 FQGNSA. There are 14 residues in the CDR3. CDR3 amino acids: CASSLRRRNTEAFF. The CDR3 coding sequence is TGTGCCAGCAGCTTACGACGGAGGAACACTGAAGCTTTCTTT.

This clone has only a few counts. This same CDR3 is encoded by further DNA sequences in the sample. J is TRBJ2-7 and V is TRBV5-1; the D is unclear. Germline lookup yields CDR1 SGHRS and CDR2 YFSETQ. CDR3 length equals 11 residues. V lost 4 bases and J 3 bases, leaving 5 bases between the germline ends. This chain's CDR3 is CASSNYYEQYF. In nucleotides, the CDR3 is TGCGCCAGCAGCAACTACTACGAGCAGTACTTC. Together with reference TRBV5-1 and TRBJ2-7, the CDR3 gives the full variable domain: KAGVTQTPRYLIKTRGQQVTLSCSPISGHRSVSWYQQTPGQGLQFLFEYFSETQRNKGNFPGRFSGRQFSNSRSEMNVSTLELGDSALYLCASSNYYEQYFGPGTRLTVT.

The V call is TRBV7-2, the J call TRBJ2-3, with 7 bases that match TRBD1. Unmatched junction bases numbered 10, after V lost 5 bases and J lost 2 bases. The CDR3 has 16 residues. Germline assignment: CDR1 SGHTA and CDR2 FQGNSA. The CDR3 nucleotides are TGTGCCAGCAGCCCCTCCGGGACAGCTCTCACAGATACGCAGTATTTT. It is translated as CASSPSGTALTDTQYF. The variable domain in full, completed from reference TRBV7-2 and TRBJ2-3, reads GAGVSQSPSNKVTEKGKDVELRCDPISGHTALYWYRQSLGQGLEFLIYFQGNSAPDKSGLPSDRFSAERTGGSVSTLTIQRTQQEDSAVYLCASSPSGTALTDTQYFGPGTRLTVL.

The chain carries TRBV9 and TRBJ2-2; D ambiguous. The V gene's germline CDR1 is SGDLS and CDR2 YYNGEE. This CDR3 spans 16 amino acids. With 4 bases removed from V and 1 base from J, the gap between germline ends came to 14 bases. This chain's CDR3 is CASSPRVSRNTGELFF. CDR3 DNA sequence: TGTGCCAGCAGCCCTAGGGTATCTCGGAACACCGGGGAGCTGTTTTTT. Looking up the rest from reference TRBV9 and TRBJ2-2 gives the full variable domain: DSGVTQTPKHLITATGQRVTLRCSPRSGDLSVYWYQQSLDQGLQFLIQYYNGEERAKGNILERFSAQQFPDLHSELNLSSLELGDSALYFCASSPRVSRNTGELFFGEGSRLTVL.

The rearrangement links TRBV2 to TRBJ1-1; D ambiguous. CDR1 and CDR2 (germline): SNHLY, FYNNEI. V was shortened by 3 bases and J by 0 bases, with 11 bases between the two germline ends. The CDR3 runs to 15 residues. The CDR3 reads CASSDQVMMNTEAFF. In DNA form, the CDR3 reads TGTGCCAGCAGTGATCAGGTGATGATGAACACTGAAGCTTTCTTT.

The CDR3 loop is CASSKQIGGAPEQYF. DNA for the CDR3: TGTGCCAGCAGCAAACAAATCGGCGGGGCCCCCGAGCAGTACTTC. The chain employs TRBV4-2 and TRBJ2-7, with D perhaps matching TRBD2 (6 bases). CDR3 length: 15 residues. V lost 5 bases and J lost 6, with 20 bases in between. Germline V lookup: CDR1 LGHNA, CDR2 YNFKEQ.

This sequence joins TRBV2 and TRBJ2-7; the match to TRBD1 covers 9 bases. V dropped 6 bases and J dropped 5; count of bases not matched to a gene: 5. Germline CDR1 SNHLY, CDR2 FYNNEI. The CDR3 spans 13 residues. The CDR3 bases are TGTGCCAGCAGAAGGGACAGGGACAACGAGCAGTACTTC. Translating it yields CASRRDRDNEQYF.

The rearrangement uses TRBV10-3 and TRBJ1-2; D perhaps matches TRBD1 (6 bases). From germline, CDR1 is ENHRY and CDR2 SYGVKD. The germline V and J ends were trimmed by 6 bases and 1 base, with 27 bases remaining between them. The CDR3 length is 19 residues. This chain's CDR3 is CAIRQSTRGGQHNNYGYTF. In nucleotides, the CDR3 is TGTGCCATCAGACAGAGCACCCGCGGGGGGCAGCATAATAACTATGGCTACACCTTC.

This chain joins TRBV6-5 and TRBJ1-1, with D maybe TRBD1 (6 bases). V lost 5 bases, J lost 5 bases, and 15 bases lay in between. The CDR3 loop spans 14 amino acids. Germline V gene lookup returns CDR1 MNHEY and CDR2 SVGAGI. Here the CDR3 reads CASSNTGKRTEAFF. The CDR3 nucleotides read TGTGCCAGCAGTAACACAGGGAAGAGAACTGAAGCTTTCTTT.

DNA of the CDR3: TGTGCCAGCAGTGAACGGGCACTTAGCAATCAGCCCCAGCATTTT. This gives the protein CASSERALSNQPQHF. The chain has TRBV2 and TRBJ1-5; D is unclear. Trimming removed 2 bases from V and 0 bases from J, with 8 bases in between. Germline loops: CDR1 SNHLY, CDR2 FYNNEI. This CDR3 is 15 amino acids long. Using reference TRBV2 and TRBJ1-5 for the parts outside the CDR3, the full variable domain is EPEVTQTPSHQVTQMGQEVILRCVPISNHLYFYWYRQILGQKVEFLVSFYNNEISEKSEIFDDQFSVERPDGSNFTLKIRSTKLEDSAMYFCASSERALSNQPQHFGDGTRLSIL.

The chain has TRBV7-2 and TRBJ2-2; D ambiguous. The germline CDR1 and CDR2 sequences are SGHTA and FQGNSA. This CDR3 spans 14 amino acids. Trimming left V 5 bases short and J 1 base short, with 8 bases between. CDR3 sequence (DNA): TGTGCCAGCAGCCCGAAGAGGAACACCGGGGAGCTGTTTTTT. This encodes CASSPKRNTGELFF. The whole variable domain, filled in from reference TRBV7-2 and TRBJ2-2, reads GAGVSQSPSNKVTEKGKDVELRCDPISGHTALYWYRQSLGQGLEFLIYFQGNSAPDKSGLPSDRFSAERTGGSVSTLTIQRTQQEDSAVYLCASSPKRNTGELFFGEGSRLTVL.